The clone carrying this TCR beta chain came up many times. The authors' processing: It was from CDR3 differences across clinicopathological groups that a distant-metastasis classifier for papillary thyroid cancer was built. TCRdb re-analyzed the PCR reads through MiXCR. The V and J calls shown here were made by TCRdb, not taken from the authors' results. The top ten hold approximately 20% of the sample, which has about 23,000 clones, 20% to 30% seen once. The CDR3 has 11 amino acids. The ends were cut back, 6 bases at V and 4 bases at J, with 4 bases in the middle. This entry comes from a study of metastatic and nonmetastatic thyroid tumors. Overall study: From malignant and benign thyroid patients, repertoires in blood and in tumor or nodule tissue were compared.

Thyroid surgery had not been preceded by any treatment in any patient. This clonotype was sampled from a male donor with papillary thyroid cancer or a benign thyroid nodule (not recorded which). Some clones in this sample may be carry-over from other donors' samples. V usage is TRBV12-3 or TRBV12-4 and J usage is TRBJ2-1, with D uncertain. Sequences were obtained from blood. The CDR3 nucleotides are TGTGCCAGCAGGTTGTACAATGAGCAGTTCTTC. It yields the protein CASRLYNEQFF.